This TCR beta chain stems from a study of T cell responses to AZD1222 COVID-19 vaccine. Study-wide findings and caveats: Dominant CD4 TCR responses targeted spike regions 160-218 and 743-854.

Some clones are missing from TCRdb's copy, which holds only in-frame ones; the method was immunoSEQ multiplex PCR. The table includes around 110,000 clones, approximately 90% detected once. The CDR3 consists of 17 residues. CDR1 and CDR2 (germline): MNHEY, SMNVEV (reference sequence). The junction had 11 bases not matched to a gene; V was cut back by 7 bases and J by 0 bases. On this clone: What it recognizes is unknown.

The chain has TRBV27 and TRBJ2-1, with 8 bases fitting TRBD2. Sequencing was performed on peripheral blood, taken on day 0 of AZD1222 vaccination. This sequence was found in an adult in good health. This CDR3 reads CASMFEVGTSSYNEQFF. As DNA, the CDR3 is TGTGCCAGCATGTTTGAAGTGGGGACTAGCTCCTACAATGAGCAGTTCTTC.